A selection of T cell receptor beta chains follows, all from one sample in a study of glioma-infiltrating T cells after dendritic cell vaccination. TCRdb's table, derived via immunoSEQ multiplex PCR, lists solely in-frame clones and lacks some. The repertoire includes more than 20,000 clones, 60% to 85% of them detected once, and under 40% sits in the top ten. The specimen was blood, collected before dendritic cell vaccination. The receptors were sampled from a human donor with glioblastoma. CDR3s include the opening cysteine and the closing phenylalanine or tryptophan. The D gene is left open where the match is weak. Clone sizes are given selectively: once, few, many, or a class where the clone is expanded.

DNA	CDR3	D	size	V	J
TGTGCCAGCAGTGAGTCCTACACTACCTACGAGCAGTACTTC	CASSESYTTYEQYF	-	-	TRBV2	TRBJ2-7
TGCGCCAGCAGCCAAGACGGGACAGGTGGGAATCAGCCCCAGCATTTT	CASSQDGTGGNQPQHF	TRBD1	-	TRBV4-3	TRBJ1-5
TGTGCCAGCAGTGAACGGCAGGGGATATTGAAAAGGACCATATATTTT	CASSERQGILKRTIYF	-	-	TRBV2	TRBJ1-3
TGTGCCAGCAGCTCCGGGGGGTTCCAAGAGACCCAGTACTTC	CASSSGGFQETQYF	TRBD2	-	TRBV5-6	TRBJ2-5
TGTGCCAGCAGCCCTCCTGGTCAAACGGACTACTATGGCTACACCTTC	CASSPPGQTDYYGYTF	-	-	TRBV7-9	TRBJ1-2
TGTGCCAGCAGCTTAACAGTGGGACTGGAATACAATGAGCAGTTCTTC	CASSLTVGLEYNEQFF	-	-	TRBV7-3	TRBJ2-1
TGTGCCAGCAGCTCAAGACTAGCGGGAGTGGCAGATACGCAGTATTTT	CASSSRLAGVADTQYF	TRBD2	once	TRBV11-1	TRBJ2-3
TGTGCCTGGAGACAGGGACTATCGAACACTGAAGCTTTCTTT	CAWRQGLSNTEAFF	-	-	TRBV30	TRBJ1-1
TGTGCCAGCAGCGCGGGACAGCCCCAAGAGACCCAGTACTTC	CASSAGQPQETQYF	TRBD1	-	TRBV9	TRBJ2-5
TGTGCCAGCAGTTATGGCCAACCCAACTACGAGCAGTACTTC	CASSYGQPNYEQYF	-	-	TRBV6-6	TRBJ2-7
TGTGCCAGCAGCCCAGGAGGGGGCCGGGTTTACTATGGCTACACCTTC	CASSPGGGRVYYGYTF	TRBD1	-	TRBV7-2	TRBJ1-2